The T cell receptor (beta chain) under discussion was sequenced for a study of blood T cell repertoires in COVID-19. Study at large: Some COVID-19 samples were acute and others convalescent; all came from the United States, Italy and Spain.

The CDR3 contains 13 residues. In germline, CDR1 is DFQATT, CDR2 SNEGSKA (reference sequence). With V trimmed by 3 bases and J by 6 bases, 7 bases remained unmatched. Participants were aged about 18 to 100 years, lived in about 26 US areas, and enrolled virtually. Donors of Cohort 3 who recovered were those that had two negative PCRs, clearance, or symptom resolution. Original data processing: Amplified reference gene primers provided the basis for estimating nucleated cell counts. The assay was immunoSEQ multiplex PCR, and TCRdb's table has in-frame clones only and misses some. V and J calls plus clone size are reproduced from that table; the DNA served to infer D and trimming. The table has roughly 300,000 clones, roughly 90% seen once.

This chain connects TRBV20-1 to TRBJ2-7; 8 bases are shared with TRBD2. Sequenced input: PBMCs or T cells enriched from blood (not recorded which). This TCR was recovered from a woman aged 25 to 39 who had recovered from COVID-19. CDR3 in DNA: TGCAGTGCTAGTCGGGGGGGTGTAGGCGAGCAGTACTTC. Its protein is CSASRGGVGEQYF.